The clone carrying this T cell receptor (beta chain) showed up just a few times. The antigen remains undetermined. The record originates from a study of glioma-infiltrating T cells. Regarding the study as a whole: Non-neoplastic patients had below-expected tissue-blood divergence, while all gliomas exceeded expectation.

Amplification of TCR alpha and beta CDR3 regions from RNA used iRepertoire nested multiplex PCR. Tissue mRNA or PBMC total RNA, about 85-400 ng, went into one-step reverse transcription and amplification. TCRdb redid the calling of the multiplex PCR reads with MiXCR, one entry per CDR3 protein. The sample gives about 180,000 distinct CDR3 sequences, about 46% of which show up once; around 4.9% is in the top ten. Germline CDR1 and CDR2: SGHVS and FQNEAQ. The CDR3 is 12 residues long. Deletions cut 5 bases from V and 7 bases from J, with 12 bases between. Sequencing was done on a sample of glioma tissue, nonneoplastic brain tissue, or PBMCs (not recorded which). The receptor was isolated from a human donor with low-grade glioma or glioblastoma, undergoing nonglioma brain surgery, or in good health (not recorded which). The chain uses TRBV7-8 and TRBJ2-7, with unresolved D. CDR3 loop: CASSPGMLEQYF. DNA for the CDR3: TGTGCCAGCAGCCCTGGGATGCTTGAGCAGTACTTC.